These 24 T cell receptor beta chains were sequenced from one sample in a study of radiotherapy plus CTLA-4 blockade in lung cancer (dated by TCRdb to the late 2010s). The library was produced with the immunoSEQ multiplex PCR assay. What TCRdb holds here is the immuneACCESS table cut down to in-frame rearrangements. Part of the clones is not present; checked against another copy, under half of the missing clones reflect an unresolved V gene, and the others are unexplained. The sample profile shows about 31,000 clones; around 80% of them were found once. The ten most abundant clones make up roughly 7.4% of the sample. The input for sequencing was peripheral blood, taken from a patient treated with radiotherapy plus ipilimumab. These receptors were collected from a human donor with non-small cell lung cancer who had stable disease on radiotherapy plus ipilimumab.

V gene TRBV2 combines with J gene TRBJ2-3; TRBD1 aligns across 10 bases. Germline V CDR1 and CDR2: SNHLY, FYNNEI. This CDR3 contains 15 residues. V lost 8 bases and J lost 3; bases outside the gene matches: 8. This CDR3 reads CASRSGQGVTDTQYF. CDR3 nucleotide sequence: TGTGCCAGCCGATCTGGACAGGGGGTGACAGATACGCAGTATTTT.

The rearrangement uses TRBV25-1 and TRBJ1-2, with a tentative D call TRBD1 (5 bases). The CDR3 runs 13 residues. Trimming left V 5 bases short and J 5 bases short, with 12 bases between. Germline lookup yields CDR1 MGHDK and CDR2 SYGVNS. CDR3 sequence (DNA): TGTGCCAGCAGTTCGGGGGGGTGGTATGGCTACACCTTC. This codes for CASSSGGWYGYTF.

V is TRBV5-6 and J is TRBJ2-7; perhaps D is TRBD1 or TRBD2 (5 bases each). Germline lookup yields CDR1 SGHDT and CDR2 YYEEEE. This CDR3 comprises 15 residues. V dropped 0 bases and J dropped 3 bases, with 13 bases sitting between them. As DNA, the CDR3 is TGTGCCAGCAGCTTGGGGGGGACGCCAAACTACGAGCAGTACTTC. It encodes CASSLGGTPNYEQYF. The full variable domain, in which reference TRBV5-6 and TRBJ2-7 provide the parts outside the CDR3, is DAGVTQSPTHLIKTRGQQVTLRCSPKSGHDTVSWYQQALGQGPQFIFQYYEEEERQRGNFPDRFSGHQFPNYSSELNVNALLLGDSALYLCASSLGGTPNYEQYFGPGTRLTVT.

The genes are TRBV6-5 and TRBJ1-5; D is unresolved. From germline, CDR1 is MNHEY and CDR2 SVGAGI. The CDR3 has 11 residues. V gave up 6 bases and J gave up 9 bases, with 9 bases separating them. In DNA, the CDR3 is TGTGCCAGCAGGGGCTCGGGGCCCCAGCATTTT. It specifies CASRGSGPQHF.

CDR3 sequence: CASSLRGNYGYTF. The DNA for the CDR3 is TGTGCCAGCAGCCTTAGGGGTAACTATGGCTACACCTTC. This chain uses TRBV2 with TRBJ1-2; TRBD1 might be the D (5 bases). Looked up from germline, CDR1 is SNHLY and CDR2 is FYNNEI. CDR3 length: 13 amino acids. V gave up 6 bases and J gave up 1 base, with 9 bases separating them.

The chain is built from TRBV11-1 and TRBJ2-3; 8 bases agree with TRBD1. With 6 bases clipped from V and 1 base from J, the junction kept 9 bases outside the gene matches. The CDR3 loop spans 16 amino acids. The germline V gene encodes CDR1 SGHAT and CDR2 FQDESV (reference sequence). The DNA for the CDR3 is TGTGCCAGCAGTGGTCAGGGGGCTTTGGGCACAGATACGCAGTATTTT. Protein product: CASSGQGALGTDTQYF. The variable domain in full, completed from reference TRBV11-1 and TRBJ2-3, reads EAEVAQSPRYKITEKSQAVAFWCDPISGHATLYWYRQILGQGPELLVQFQDESVVDDSQLPKDRFSAERLKGVDSTLKIQPAELGDSAMYLCASSGQGALGTDTQYFGPGTRLTVL.

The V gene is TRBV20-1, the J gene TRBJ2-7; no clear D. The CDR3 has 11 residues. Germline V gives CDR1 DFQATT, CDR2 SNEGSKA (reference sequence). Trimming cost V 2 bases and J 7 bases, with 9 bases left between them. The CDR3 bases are TGCAGTGCTAGAAAGGGTCAGGAGCAGTACTTC. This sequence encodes CSARKGQEQYF.

CDR3 loop: CASSQVGSRGGSTEAFF. The CDR3 DNA sequence: TGCGCCAGCAGCCAGGTTGGATCCCGGGGAGGGTCGACTGAAGCTTTCTTT. V usage is TRBV4-1 and J usage is TRBJ1-1; D is uncertain. Per the germline V gene, CDR1 is MGHRA and CDR2 is YSYEKL. CDR3 length equals 17 residues. The germline V and J ends were trimmed by 3 bases and 5 bases, with 22 bases remaining between them.

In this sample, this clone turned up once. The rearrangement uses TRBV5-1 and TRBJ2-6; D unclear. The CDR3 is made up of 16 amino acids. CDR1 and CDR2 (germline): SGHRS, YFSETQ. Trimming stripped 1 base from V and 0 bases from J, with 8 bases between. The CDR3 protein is CASSLQPSSGANVLTF. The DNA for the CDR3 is TGCGCCAGCAGCTTGCAACCGAGCTCTGGGGCCAACGTCCTGACTTTC.

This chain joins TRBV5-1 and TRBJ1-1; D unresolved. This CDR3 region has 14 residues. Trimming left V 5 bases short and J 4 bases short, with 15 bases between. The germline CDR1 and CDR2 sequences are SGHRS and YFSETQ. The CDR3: CASRAREGLTEAFF. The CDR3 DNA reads TGCGCCAGCAGGGCACGAGAAGGTCTCACTGAAGCTTTCTTT.

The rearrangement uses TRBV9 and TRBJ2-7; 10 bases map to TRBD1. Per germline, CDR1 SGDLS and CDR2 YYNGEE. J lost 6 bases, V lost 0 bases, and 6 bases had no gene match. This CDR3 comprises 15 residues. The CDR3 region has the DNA TGTGCCAGCAGCGTAGGGGGACAGGGGTCGGCCGAGCAGTACTTC. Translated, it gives CASSVGGQGSAEQYF. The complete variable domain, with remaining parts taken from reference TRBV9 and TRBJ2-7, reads DSGVTQTPKHLITATGQRVTLRCSPRSGDLSVYWYQQSLDQGLQFLIQYYNGEERAKGNILERFSAQQFPDLHSELNLSSLELGDSALYFCASSVGGQGSAEQYFGPGTRLTVT.

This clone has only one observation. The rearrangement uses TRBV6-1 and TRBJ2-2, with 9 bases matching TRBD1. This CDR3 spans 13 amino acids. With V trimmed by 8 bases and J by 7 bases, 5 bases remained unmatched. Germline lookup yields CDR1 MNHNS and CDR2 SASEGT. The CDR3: CASVTGGDGELFF. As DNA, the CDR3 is TGTGCCAGCGTGACAGGGGGGGACGGGGAGCTGTTTTTT.

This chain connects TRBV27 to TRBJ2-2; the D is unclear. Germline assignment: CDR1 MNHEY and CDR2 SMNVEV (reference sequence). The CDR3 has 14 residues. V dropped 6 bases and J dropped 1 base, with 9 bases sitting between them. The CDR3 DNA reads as TGTGCCAGCAGCCCCCGACAGAACACCGGGGAGCTGTTTTTT. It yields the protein CASSPRQNTGELFF.

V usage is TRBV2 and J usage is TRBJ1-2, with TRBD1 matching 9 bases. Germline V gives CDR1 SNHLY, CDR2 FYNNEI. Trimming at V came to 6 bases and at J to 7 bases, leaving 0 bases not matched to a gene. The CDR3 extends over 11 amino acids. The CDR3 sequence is CASRTGGGYTF. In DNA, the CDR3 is TGTGCCAGCAGGACAGGGGGTGGCTACACCTTC.

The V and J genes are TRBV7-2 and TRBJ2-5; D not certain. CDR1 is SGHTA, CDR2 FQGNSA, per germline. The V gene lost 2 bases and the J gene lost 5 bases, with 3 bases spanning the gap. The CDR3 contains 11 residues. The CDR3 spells CASSLKETQYF. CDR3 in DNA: TGTGCCAGCAGCTTAAAGGAGACCCAGTACTTC.

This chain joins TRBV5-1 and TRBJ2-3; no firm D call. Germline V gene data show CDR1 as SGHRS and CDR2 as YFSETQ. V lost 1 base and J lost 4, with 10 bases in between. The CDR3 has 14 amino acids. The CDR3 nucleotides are TGCGCCAGCAGCTTGAATTTTAGGGCAGATACGCAGTATTTT. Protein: CASSLNFRADTQYF.

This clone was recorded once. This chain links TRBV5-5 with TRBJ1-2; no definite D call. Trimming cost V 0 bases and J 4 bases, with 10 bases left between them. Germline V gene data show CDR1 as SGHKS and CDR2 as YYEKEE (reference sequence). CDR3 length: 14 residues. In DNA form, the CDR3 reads TGTGCCAGCAGCTTGGTTCAGGTGATCTATGGCTACACCTTC. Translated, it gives CASSLVQVIYGYTF.

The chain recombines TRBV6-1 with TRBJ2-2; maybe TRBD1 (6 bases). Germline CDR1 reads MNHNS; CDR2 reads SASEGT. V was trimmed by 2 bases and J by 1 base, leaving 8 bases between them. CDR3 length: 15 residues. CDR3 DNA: TGTGCCAGCAGTGAACCGACAGGGAACACCGGGGAGCTGTTTTTT. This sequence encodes CASSEPTGNTGELFF.

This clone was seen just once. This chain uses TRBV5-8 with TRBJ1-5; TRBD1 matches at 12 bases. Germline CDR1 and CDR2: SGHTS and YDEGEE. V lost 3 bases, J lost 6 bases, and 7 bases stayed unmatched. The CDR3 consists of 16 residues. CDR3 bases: TGTGCCAGCAGCTCTCAAGGGGGACAGGGGGCTCAGCCCCAGCATTTT. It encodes CASSSQGGQGAQPQHF.

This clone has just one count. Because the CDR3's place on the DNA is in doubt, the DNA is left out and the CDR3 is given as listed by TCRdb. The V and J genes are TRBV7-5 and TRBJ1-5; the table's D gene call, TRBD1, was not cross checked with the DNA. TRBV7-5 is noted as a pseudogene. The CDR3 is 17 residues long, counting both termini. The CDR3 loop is CARSFAQGAESGQPQHF.

The CDR3 DNA follows: TGTGCCAGCAGCGCCAATGAGGACGTCTACAATGAGCAGTTCTTC. It codes for CASSANEDVYNEQFF. This chain links TRBV6-9 with TRBJ2-1; D uncertain. Trimming stripped 6 bases from V and 3 bases from J, with 15 bases between. Germline CDR1 reads MNHGY; CDR2 reads SVAAGI. CDR3 size: 15 residues.

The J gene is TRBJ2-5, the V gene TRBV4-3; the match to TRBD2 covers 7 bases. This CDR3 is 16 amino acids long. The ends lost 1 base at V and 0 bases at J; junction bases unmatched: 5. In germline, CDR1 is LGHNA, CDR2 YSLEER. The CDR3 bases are TGCGCCAGCAGCCAAGGGAGGCGGGAGTACCAAGAGACCCAGTACTTC. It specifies CASSQGRREYQETQYF.

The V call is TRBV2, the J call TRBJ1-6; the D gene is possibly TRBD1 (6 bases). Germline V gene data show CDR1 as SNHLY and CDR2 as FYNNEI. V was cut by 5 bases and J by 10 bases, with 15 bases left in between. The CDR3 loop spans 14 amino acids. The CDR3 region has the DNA TGTGCCAGCAGTCTGGGGGGACAAGGGTCACCCCTCCACTTT. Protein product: CASSLGGQGSPLHF.

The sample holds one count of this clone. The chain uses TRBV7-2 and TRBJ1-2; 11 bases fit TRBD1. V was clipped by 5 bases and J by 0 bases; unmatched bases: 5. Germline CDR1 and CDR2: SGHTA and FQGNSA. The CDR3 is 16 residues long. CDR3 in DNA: TGTGCCAGCAGCCCGGGGGGACAGGGGGCTAACTATGGCTACACCTTC. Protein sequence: CASSPGGQGANYGYTF.